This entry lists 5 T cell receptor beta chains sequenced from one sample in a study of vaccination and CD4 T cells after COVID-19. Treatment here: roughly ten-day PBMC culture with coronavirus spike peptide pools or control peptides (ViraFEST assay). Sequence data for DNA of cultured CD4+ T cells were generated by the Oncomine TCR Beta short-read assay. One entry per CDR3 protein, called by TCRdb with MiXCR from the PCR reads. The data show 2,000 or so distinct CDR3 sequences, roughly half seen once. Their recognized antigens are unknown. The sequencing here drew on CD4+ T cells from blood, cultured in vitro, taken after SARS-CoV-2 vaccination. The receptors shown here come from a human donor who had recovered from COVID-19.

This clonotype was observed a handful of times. Here the CDR3 DNA reads TGCAGTGCGCAAGGTACGGGGGGCCCCTACAATGAGCAGTTCTTC. It specifies CSAQGTGGPYNEQFF. The rearrangement links TRBV20-1 to TRBJ2-1, with D possibly TRBD2 on 7 matching bases. This CDR3 spans 15 amino acids. The germline V gene encodes CDR1 DFQATT and CDR2 SNEGSKA (reference sequence). V was cut by 6 bases and J by 2 bases, with 17 bases left in between.

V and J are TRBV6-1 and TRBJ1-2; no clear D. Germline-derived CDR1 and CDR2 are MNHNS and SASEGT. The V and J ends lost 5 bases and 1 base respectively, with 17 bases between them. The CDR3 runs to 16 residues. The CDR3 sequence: CASSQHGSPNNYGYTF. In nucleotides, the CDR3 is TGTGCCAGCAGTCAGCACGGCAGTCCTAATAACTATGGCTACACCTTC.

CDR3 DNA sequence: TGCAGTGCCCAAACCACGACTAGCGGGAGCATTGGGGCAGATACGCAGTATTTT. This sequence encodes CSAQTTTSGSIGADTQYF. J is TRBJ2-3 and V is TRBV20-1; 12 positions agree with TRBD2. Losses at the gene ends were 6 bases for V and 4 bases for J; bases not matched to a gene: 17. The CDR3 length is 18 residues. The V gene's germline CDR1 is DFQATT and CDR2 SNEGSKA (reference sequence).

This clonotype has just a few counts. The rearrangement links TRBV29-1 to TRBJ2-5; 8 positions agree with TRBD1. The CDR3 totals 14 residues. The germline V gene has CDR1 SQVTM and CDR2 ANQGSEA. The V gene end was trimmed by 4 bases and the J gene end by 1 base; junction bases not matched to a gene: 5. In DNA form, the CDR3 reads TGCAGCGTTGTTTGGACAGGGACCCAAGAGACCCAGTACTTC. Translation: CSVVWTGTQETQYF.

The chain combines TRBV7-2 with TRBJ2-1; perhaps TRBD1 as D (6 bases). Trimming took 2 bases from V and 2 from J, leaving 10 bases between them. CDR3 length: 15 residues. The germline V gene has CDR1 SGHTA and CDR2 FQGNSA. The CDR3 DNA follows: TGTGCCAGCAGCTTATCGGGGACAACCTACAATGAGCAGTTCTTC. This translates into CASSLSGTTYNEQFF.